This T cell receptor beta chain is from a study of blood T cells in healthy people across ages. Findings of the study overall: TCR beta diversity per million T cells fell roughly linearly with age.

The second PCR ran 7 to 11 cycles with a sample-barcoded 5' primer and J-beta primers. Tags on each cDNA molecule came from a template-switch adaptor with 12 random nucleotides. TCRdb analysed the 5' RACE reads with MiXCR anew, one entry per CDR3 protein. This sample carries 1.8 million or so distinct CDR3 sequences, roughly 43% of them seen once, and the ten largest clones take about 23%. This clonotype was observed a handful of times. Antigen unknown. Germline loops: CDR1 SGHTA, CDR2 FQGNSA. This CDR3 has 14 amino acids. Trimming took 1 base from V and 4 from J, leaving 9 bases between them. Each donor supplied 8 to 10 milliliters of peripheral blood.

This rearrangement joins TRBV7-2 to TRBJ2-3, with D unclear. The clonotype was recovered from a human donor in good health. The sample comprised blood. The CDR3 spells CASSLVTLPDTQYF. The CDR3 bases are TGTGCCAGCAGCTTAGTAACGCTCCCAGATACGCAGTATTTT.